A single T cell receptor beta chain is shown here with its context. Its antigen is undetermined. One end of the junction fails to match germline, which may point to a read error. This entry is derived from a study of identical twins. Unique molecular identifiers were present on the cDNA, which also gained a universal primer site by template switching. TCRdb passed the 5' RACE reads through MiXCR, listing each CDR3 protein once. The data hold a few hundred thousand distinct CDR3 sequences, with roughly 9% observed a single time. CDR3 length: 14 residues. CDR1 MDHEN and CDR2 SYDVKM come from the germline V gene. Overall study results and limits: Fewer insertions were carried by abundant cord blood beta clonotypes, but none was seen in memory repertoires.

J is TRBJ2-7 and V is TRBV28; D may correspond to TRBD1 or TRBD2 (5 bases each). The material sequenced was naive T cells sorted from blood. The sequence was collected from a woman aged 50 to 60 in good health. CDR3 bases: TGTGCCAGCAGTCCCTCCGGGACCCACTACGAGCAGTGCTTC. Translating gives CASSPSGTHYEQCF.